What follows describes a single TCR beta chain. Its antigen is unknown. This record comes from a study of a mutant IDH1 vaccine in newly diagnosed glioma. The protocol was immunoSEQ multiplex PCR, while the TCRdb copy is restricted to in-frame clones and leaves out a portion. The data contain around 120,000 clones, about 82% of them singletons. Time point denoted: week 11, during vaccination. It was 300 ug of mutant IDH1 20-mer peptide that made up each vaccine dose, given with topical imiquimod. CDR1 and CDR2 from the germline V gene are LGHNA and YSLEER. Trimming left V 1 base short and J 2 bases short, with 6 bases between. The CDR3 extends over 13 amino acids.

This material consisted of PBMCs, taken from a glioma patient whose treatment included an IDH1 peptide vaccine. The clonotype originates from a middle-aged man with glioma. V gene TRBV4-3 combines with J gene TRBJ2-7; D is undetermined. In nucleotides, the CDR3 is TGCGCCAGCAGCCAAGGTCCGACCTACGAGCAGTACTTC. This sequence encodes CASSQGPTYEQYF.